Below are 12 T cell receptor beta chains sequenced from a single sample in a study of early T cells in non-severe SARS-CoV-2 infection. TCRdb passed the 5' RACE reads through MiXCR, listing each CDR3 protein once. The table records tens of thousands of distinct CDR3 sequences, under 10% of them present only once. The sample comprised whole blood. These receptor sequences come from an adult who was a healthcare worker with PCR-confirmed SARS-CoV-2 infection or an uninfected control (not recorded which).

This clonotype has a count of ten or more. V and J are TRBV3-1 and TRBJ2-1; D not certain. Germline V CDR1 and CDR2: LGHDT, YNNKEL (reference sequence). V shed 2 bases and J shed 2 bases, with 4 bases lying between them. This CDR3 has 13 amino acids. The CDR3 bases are TGTGCCAGCAGCCAAACAACCTACAATGAGCAGTTCTTC. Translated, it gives CASSQTTYNEQFF.

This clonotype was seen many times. The CDR3 protein is CASSFPKQGHSGGRDYEQYF. CDR3 DNA: TGTGCCAGCAGTTTCCCCAAACAGGGTCATAGTGGCGGGAGGGACTACGAGCAGTACTTC. The chain carries TRBV28 and TRBJ2-7; 9 positions agree with TRBD2. Germline assignment: CDR1 MDHEN and CDR2 SYDVKM. The CDR3 loop spans 20 amino acids. Trimming removed 3 bases from V and 3 bases from J; junction bases left unmatched: 21.

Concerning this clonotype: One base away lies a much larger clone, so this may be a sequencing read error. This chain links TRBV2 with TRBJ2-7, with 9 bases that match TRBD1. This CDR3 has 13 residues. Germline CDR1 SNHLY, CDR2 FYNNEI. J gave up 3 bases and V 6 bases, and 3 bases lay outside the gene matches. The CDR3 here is CASSWGQGYEQYF. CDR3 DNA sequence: TGTGCCAGCAGCTGGGGACAGGGCTACGAGCAGTACTTC.

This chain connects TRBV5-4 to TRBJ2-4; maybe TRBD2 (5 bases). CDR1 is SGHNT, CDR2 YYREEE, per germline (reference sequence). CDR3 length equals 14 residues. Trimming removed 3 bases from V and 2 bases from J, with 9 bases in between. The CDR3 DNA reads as TGTGCCAGCAGCTCGACGGGGACCAAAAACATTCAGTACTTC. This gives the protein CASSSTGTKNIQYF. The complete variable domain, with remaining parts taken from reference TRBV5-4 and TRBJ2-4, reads ETGVTQSPTHLIKTRGQQVTLRCSSQSGHNTVSWYQQALGQGPQFIFQYYREEENGRGNFPPRFSGLQFPNYSSELNVNALELDDSALYLCASSSTGTKNIQYFGAGTRLSVL.

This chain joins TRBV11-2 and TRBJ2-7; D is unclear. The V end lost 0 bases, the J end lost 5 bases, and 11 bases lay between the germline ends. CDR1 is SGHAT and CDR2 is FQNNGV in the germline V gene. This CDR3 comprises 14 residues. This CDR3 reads CASSLEQEGHEQYF. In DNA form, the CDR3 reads TGTGCCAGCAGCTTAGAGCAGGAAGGCCACGAGCAGTACTTC.

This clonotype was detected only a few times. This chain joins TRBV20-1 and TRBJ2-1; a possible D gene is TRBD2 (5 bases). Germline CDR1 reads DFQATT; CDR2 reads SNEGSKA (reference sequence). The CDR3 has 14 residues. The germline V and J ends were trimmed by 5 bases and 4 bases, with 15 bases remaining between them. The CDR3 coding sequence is TGCAGTGCTGATGACATGGAGGTTTACAATGAGCAGTTCTTC. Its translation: CSADDMEVYNEQFF.

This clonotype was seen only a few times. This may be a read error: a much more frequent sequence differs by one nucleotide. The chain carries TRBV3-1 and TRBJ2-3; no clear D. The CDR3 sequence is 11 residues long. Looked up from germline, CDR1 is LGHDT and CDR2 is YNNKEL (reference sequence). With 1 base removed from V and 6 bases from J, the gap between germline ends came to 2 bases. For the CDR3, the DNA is TGTGCCAGCAGCCAAGGGGATACGCAGTATTTT. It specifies CASSQGDTQYF.

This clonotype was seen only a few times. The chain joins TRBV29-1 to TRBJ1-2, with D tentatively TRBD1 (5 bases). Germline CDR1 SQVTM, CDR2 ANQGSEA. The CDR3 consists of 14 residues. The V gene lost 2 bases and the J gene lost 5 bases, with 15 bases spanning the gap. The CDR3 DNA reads TGCAGCGTTGAACCACAGGAGAATAGATATGGCTACACCTTC. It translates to CSVEPQENRYGYTF.

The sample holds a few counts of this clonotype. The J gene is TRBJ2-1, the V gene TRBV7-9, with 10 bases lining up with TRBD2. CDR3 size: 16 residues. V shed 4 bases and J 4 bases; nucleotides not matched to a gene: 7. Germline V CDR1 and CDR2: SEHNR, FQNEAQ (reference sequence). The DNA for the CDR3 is TGTGCCAGCAGCTCCAGGACTAGCGGAGCTTACAATGAGCAGTTCTTC. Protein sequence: CASSSRTSGAYNEQFF.

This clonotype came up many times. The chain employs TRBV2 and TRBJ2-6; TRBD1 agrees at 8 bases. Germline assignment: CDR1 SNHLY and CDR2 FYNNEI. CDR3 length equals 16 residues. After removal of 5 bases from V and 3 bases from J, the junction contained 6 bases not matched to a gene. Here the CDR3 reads CASSKQGTGGANVLTF. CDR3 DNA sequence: TGTGCCAGCAGTAAACAGGGGACAGGTGGGGCCAACGTCCTGACTTTC.

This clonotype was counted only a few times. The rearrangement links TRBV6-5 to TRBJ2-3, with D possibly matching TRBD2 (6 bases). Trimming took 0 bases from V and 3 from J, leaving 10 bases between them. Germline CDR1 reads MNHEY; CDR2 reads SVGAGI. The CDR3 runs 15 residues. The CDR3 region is CASSYSGSVTDTQYF. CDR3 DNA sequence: TGTGCCAGCAGTTACTCCGGGAGTGTAACAGATACGCAGTATTTT.

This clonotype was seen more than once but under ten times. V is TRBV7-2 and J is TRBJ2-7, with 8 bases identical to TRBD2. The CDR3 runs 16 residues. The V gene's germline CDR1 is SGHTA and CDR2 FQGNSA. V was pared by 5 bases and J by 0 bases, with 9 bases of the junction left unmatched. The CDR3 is CASSASLAVSSYEQYF. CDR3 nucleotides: TGTGCCAGCAGCGCCTCACTAGCGGTTAGCTCCTACGAGCAGTACTTC.